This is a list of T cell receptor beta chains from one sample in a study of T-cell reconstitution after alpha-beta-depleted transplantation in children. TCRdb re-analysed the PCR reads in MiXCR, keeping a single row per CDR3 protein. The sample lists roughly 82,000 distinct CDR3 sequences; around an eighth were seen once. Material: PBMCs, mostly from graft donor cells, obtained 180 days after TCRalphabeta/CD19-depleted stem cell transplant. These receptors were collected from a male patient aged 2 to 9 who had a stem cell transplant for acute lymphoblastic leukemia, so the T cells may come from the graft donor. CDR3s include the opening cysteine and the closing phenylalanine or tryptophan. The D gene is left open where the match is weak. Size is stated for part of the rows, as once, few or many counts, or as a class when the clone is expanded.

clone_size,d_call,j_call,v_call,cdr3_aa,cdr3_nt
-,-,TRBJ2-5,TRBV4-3,CASSQDLRETQYF,TGCGCCAGCAGCCAAGATCTTAGGGAGACCCAGTACTTC
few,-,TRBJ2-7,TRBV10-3,CAINSQGSYEQYF,TGTGCCATCAACTCGCAGGGCTCCTACGAGCAGTACTTC
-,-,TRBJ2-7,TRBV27,CASSLKRDYEQYF,TGTGCCAGCAGTTTAAAGAGGGACTACGAGCAGTACTTC
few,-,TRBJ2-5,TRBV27,CASSGGRAQETQYF,TGTGCCAGCAGTGGGGGTAGGGCCCAAGAGACCCAGTACTTC
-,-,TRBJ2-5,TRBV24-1,CATSVPGGQETQYF,TGTGCCACCAGTGTACCCGGGGGCCAAGAGACCCAGTACTTC
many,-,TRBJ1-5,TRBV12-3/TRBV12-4,CASSLQNQPQHF,TGTGCCAGCAGTCTCCAGAATCAGCCCCAGCATTTT
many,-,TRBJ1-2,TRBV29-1,CSVEKQGRDGYTF,TGCAGCGTTGAAAAACAGGGTCGGGATGGCTACACCTTC
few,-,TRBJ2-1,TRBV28,CASSLGLKNEQFF,TGTGCCAGCAGTTTAGGACTTAAGAATGAGCAGTTCTTC
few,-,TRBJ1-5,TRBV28,CASGRDIGNQPQHF,TGTGCCAGCGGAAGGGACATAGGCAATCAGCCCCAGCATTTT
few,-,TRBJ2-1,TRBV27,CASSPPRLVLYNEQFF,TGTGCCAGCAGTCCCCCCCGACTAGTACTCTACAATGAGCAGTTCTTC
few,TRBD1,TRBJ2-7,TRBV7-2,CASSTRQGISYEQYF,TGTGCCAGCAGCACCCGACAGGGAATCTCCTACGAGCAGTACTTC
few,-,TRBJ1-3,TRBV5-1,CATEQGLPGNTIYF,TGCGCCACCGAACAGGGCCTACCTGGAAACACCATATATTTT
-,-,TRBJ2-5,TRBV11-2,CASSSRQGGNETQYF,TGTGCCAGCAGCTCAAGACAGGGAGGGAACGAGACCCAGTACTTC
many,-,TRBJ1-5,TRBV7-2,CASSLPGSPYSNQPQHF,TGTGCCAGCAGCTTACCCGGGTCCCCCTATAGCAATCAGCCCCAGCATTTT
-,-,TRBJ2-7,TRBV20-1,CSARGTDSYEQYF,TGCAGTGCTAGAGGGACGGACTCCTACGAGCAGTACTTC
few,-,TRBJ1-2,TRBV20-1,CSARDKTTYGYTF,TGCAGTGCTAGAGATAAGACCACCTATGGCTACACCTTC
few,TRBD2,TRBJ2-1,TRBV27,CASSLRGRVGNEQFF,TGTGCCAGCAGTTTGCGCGGGAGGGTAGGCAATGAGCAGTTCTTC
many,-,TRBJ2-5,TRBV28,CASSPRGVETQYF,TGTGCCAGCAGCCCCAGGGGCGTAGAGACCCAGTACTTC
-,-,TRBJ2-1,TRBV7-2,CASSCRRGVWYNEQFF,TGTGCCAGCAGCTGTCGGCGCGGAGTTTGGTACAATGAGCAGTTCTTC
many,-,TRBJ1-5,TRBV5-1,CASSSGGNQPQHF,TGCGCCAGCAGCTCGGGGGGGAATCAGCCCCAGCATTTT
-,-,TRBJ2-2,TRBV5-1,CASSLKTVGTTGELFF,TGCGCCAGCAGCTTGAAAACAGTGGGTACCACCGGGGAGCTGTTTTTT
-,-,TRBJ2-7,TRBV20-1,CSETGENSYEQYF,TGCAGTGAGACGGGGGAAAATTCCTACGAGCAGTACTTC
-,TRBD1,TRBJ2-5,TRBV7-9,CASSWLAGGETQYF,TGTGCCAGCAGCTGGTTGGCAGGGGGAGAGACCCAGTACTTC
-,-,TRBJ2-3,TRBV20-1,CSARDKTSSTDTQYF,TGCAGTGCTAGAGATAAAACATCTAGCACAGATACGCAGTATTTT
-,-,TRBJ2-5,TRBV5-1,CASSLGGAETQYF,TGCGCCAGCAGCTTAGGGGGGGCCGAGACCCAGTACTTC
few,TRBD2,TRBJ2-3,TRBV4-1,CASSQGVSGVGGTDTQYF,TGCGCCAGCAGCCAAGGGGTTAGCGGGGTTGGGGGCACAGATACGCAGTATTTT
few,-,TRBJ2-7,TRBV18,CASSPTDPLGTAADEQYF,TGTGCCAGCTCACCAACTGACCCTTTAGGGACGGCGGCGGACGAGCAGTACTTC
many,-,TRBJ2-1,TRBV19,CASSIIGYLDNEQFF,TGTGCCAGTAGTATAATTGGTTACCTCGACAATGAGCAGTTCTTC
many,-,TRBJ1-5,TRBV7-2,CASSLMGPQHF,TGTGCCAGCAGTCTTATGGGGCCCCAGCATTTT
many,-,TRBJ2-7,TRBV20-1,CSASTIQGAYEQYF,TGCAGTGCTAGCACTATACAAGGGGCCTACGAGCAGTACTTC
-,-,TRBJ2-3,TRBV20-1,CSARRAGVDTQYF,TGCAGTGCTAGACGGGCAGGGGTGGATACGCAGTATTTT
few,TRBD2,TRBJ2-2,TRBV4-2,CASSQAPPTSGGAVSTGELFF,TGTGCCAGCAGCCAAGCTCCCCCGACTAGCGGGGGGGCTGTAAGCACCGGGGAGCTGTTTTTT
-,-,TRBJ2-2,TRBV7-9,CARSVRVPGELFF,TGTGCCAGGAGCGTACGGGTCCCCGGGGAGCTGTTTTTT
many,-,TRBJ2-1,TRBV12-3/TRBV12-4,CASSFRAGLPYNEQFF,TGTGCCAGCAGTTTTCGGGCGGGACTGCCCTACAATGAGCAGTTCTTC
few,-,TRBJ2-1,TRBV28,CASSLGVAEYNEQFF,TGTGCCAGCAGTTTAGGGGTAGCGGAGTACAATGAGCAGTTCTTC
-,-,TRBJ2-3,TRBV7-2,CASSFGLRTDTQYF,TGTGCCAGCAGCTTTGGCCTTCGCACAGATACGCAGTATTTT
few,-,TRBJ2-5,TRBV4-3,CASSHGGRVEETQYF,TGCGCCAGCAGCCATGGGGGGCGCGTGGAAGAGACCCAGTACTTC
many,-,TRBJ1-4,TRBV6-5,CASRRLGTDEKLFF,TGTGCCAGCAGGCGACTAGGTACAGATGAAAAACTGTTTTTT
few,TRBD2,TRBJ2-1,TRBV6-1,CASSPRLLAGLYNEQFF,TGTGCCAGCAGCCCACGCCTCCTAGCGGGGCTTTACAATGAGCAGTTCTTC
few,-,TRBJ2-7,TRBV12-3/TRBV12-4,CASSPRRSSYEQYF,TGTGCCAGCAGCCCCCGGAGGAGCTCCTACGAGCAGTACTTC
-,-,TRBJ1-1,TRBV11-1,CASSLARVRRRNTEAFF,TGTGCCAGCAGCTTAGCGCGGGTTAGGCGGCGGAACACTGAAGCTTTCTTT
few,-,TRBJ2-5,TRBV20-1,CSAFDWYQETQYF,TGCAGTGCTTTTGACTGGTACCAAGAGACCCAGTACTTC
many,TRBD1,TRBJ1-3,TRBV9,CASSATGVGNTIYF,TGTGCCAGCAGCGCCACAGGGGTGGGAAACACCATATATTTT
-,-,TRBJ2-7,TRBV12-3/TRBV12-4,CASSPWAGNGEQYF,TGTGCCAGCAGTCCTTGGGCGGGGAACGGCGAGCAGTACTTC
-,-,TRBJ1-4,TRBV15,CATSRGEGSGNEKLFF,TGTGCCACCAGCAGAGGAGAGGGATCTGGAAATGAAAAACTGTTTTTT
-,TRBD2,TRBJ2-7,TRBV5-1,CASSRTSGNYEQYF,TGCGCCAGCAGCCGGACTAGCGGAAACTACGAGCAGTACTTC